Listed here are 15 T cell receptor beta chains from one sample, sequenced in a study of cytomegalovirus exposure and HLA in healthy donors. With 60 Vbeta and 13 Jbeta primers, the PCR was carried out. TCRdb keeps only in-frame clones here, not all; method: immunoSEQ multiplex PCR. The sample includes roughly 120,000 clones, 65% to 80% of them seen just once. The specimen was PBMCs. The receptors were sampled from a man aged 55 to 70 in good health and CMV-seropositive.

The rearrangement uses TRBV2 and TRBJ2-3; 11 nucleotides agree with TRBD2. This CDR3 region has 13 residues. CDR1 and CDR2 (germline): SNHLY, FYNNEI. J lost 12 bases, V lost 10 bases, and 12 bases had no gene match. In DNA, the CDR3 is TGTGCCACTTCCGGGACTAGCGGCACCTCTCAGTATTTT. Protein product: CATSGTSGTSQYF.

The chain recombines TRBV5-4 with TRBJ1-5; D is uncertain. Trimming took 4 bases from V and 2 from J, leaving 13 bases between them. Per the germline V gene, CDR1 is SGHNT and CDR2 is YYREEE (reference sequence). The CDR3 spans 15 residues. The CDR3 DNA reads TGTGCCAGCAGCCAAGCCGGGATCGGCAATCAGCCCCAGCATTTT. Protein product: CASSQAGIGNQPQHF.

This clone was seen only once. The chain couples TRBV27 to TRBJ2-1; possible D gene TRBD1, 5 bases. CDR1 is MNHEY, CDR2 SMNVEV, per germline (reference sequence). The V and J ends lost 2 bases and 6 bases respectively, with 14 bases between them. This CDR3 region has 15 residues. CDR3 region: CASSLGAPRSNEQFF. Here the CDR3 DNA reads TGTGCCAGCAGTTTAGGGGCGCCCCGGTCCAATGAGCAGTTCTTC.

This clone showed up just a few times. The chain couples TRBV6-1 to TRBJ2-7, with TRBD1 matching 9 bases. J was trimmed by 6 bases and V by 5 bases; bases with no gene match: 11. CDR3 size: 15 residues. Germline assignment: CDR1 MNHNS and CDR2 SASEGT. The CDR3 protein is CASSTVPGQGLEQYF. The CDR3, as DNA: TGTGCCAGCAGTACAGTACCGGGACAGGGCCTCGAGCAGTACTTC.

The gene calls are TRBV6-6 and TRBJ2-1; D might be TRBD1 (7 bases). The CDR3 runs to 15 residues. V was clipped by 1 base and J by 4 bases, with 11 bases between them. The germline gives CDR1 MNHNY, CDR2 SVGAGI (reference sequence). The DNA of the CDR3 is TGTGCCAGCAGTTACTACCAGGGGGGATACAATGAGCAGTTCTTC. Protein product: CASSYYQGGYNEQFF.

The chain uses TRBV7-3 and TRBJ2-7; D gene unclear. This CDR3 comprises 15 residues. CDR1 and CDR2 from the germline V gene are SGHTA and FQGTGA. V was cut by 2 bases and J by 6 bases, with 17 bases left in between. CDR3 in amino acids: CASSLGQALPGEQYF. DNA of the CDR3: TGTGCCAGCAGCTTAGGCCAAGCCCTCCCGGGCGAGCAGTACTTC.

This chain uses TRBV27 with TRBJ2-7, with TRBD2 matching over 11 bases. Per germline, CDR1 MNHEY and CDR2 SMNVEV (reference sequence). The CDR3 covers 17 residues. Losses at the gene ends were 4 bases for V and 2 bases for J; bases not matched to a gene: 10. CDR3 bases: TGTGCCAGCAGTTCTCGATTAGCGGGAGGGTCGCCCTACGAGCAGTACTTC. Translated: CASSSRLAGGSPYEQYF.

V gene TRBV4-1 combines with J gene TRBJ2-7, with 7 bases that match TRBD1. CDR3 length equals 13 residues. The V gene's germline CDR1 is MGHRA and CDR2 YSYEKL. The trim removed 0 bases at V and 4 bases at J, leaving 0 bases unmatched. The CDR3 protein is CASSQDRGYEQYF. In DNA form, the CDR3 reads TGCGCCAGCAGCCAAGACAGGGGGTACGAGCAGTACTTC.

The rearrangement joins TRBV6-1 to TRBJ1-4; 10 nucleotides align to TRBD1. V lost 5 bases and J lost 7; bases outside the gene matches: 7. CDR1 is MNHNS and CDR2 is SASEGT in the germline V gene. The CDR3 spans 15 residues. In DNA form, the CDR3 reads TGTGCCAGCAGTATCCGAGGGACAGGGGTTGAAAAACTGTTTTTT. It codes for CASSIRGTGVEKLFF.

This clone has a handful of counts. The V and J genes are TRBV11-2 and TRBJ2-2; 8 nucleotides align to TRBD1. Germline assignment: CDR1 SGHAT and CDR2 FQNNGV. The CDR3 totals 17 residues. J was trimmed by 7 bases and V by 4 bases; bases with no gene match: 14. DNA of the CDR3: TGTGCCAGCAGCTCCCCGTCGTTGACAGGGGTCGGCGGGGAGCTGTTTTTT. Its protein product is CASSSPSLTGVGGELFF. Full variable domain (rest looked up from reference TRBV11-2 and TRBJ2-2): EAGVAQSPRYKIIEKRQSVAFWCNPISGHATLYWYQQILGQGPKLLIQFQNNGVVDDSQLPKDRFSAERLKGVDSTLKIQPAKLEDSAVYLCASSSPSLTGVGGELFFGEGSRLTVL.

The chain uses TRBV28 and TRBJ1-4; D gene unclear. V gave up 4 bases and J gave up 3 bases, with 12 bases separating them. There are 15 residues in the CDR3. Germline lookup yields CDR1 MDHEN and CDR2 SYDVKM. In DNA form, the CDR3 reads TGTGCCAGCAGTTCGAACCCGGTGGCTAATGAAAAACTGTTTTTT. Its translation is CASSSNPVANEKLFF.

V is TRBV18 and J is TRBJ2-7, with D possibly being TRBD2 (5 bases). Germline V lookup: CDR1 KGHSH, CDR2 LQKENI. The CDR3 sequence is 17 residues long. The germline V and J ends were trimmed by 2 bases and 2 bases, with 19 bases remaining between them. Written as DNA, the CDR3 is TGTGCCAGCTCACCAATGCCAGGACTCTTGGGAACCTACGAGCAGTACTTC. It translates to CASSPMPGLLGTYEQYF.

The genes are TRBV27 and TRBJ2-6; tentative D call: TRBD1 (6 bases). Germline CDR1 and CDR2: MNHEY and SMNVEV (reference sequence). The CDR3 totals 18 residues. Deletions cut 0 bases from V and 0 bases from J, with 12 bases between. CDR3 bases: TGTGCCAGCAGTTTATCGGACAGATTTTCCTCTGGGGCCAACGTCCTGACTTTC. It is translated as CASSLSDRFSSGANVLTF.

This chain connects TRBV7-2 to TRBJ2-1, with 9 bases fitting TRBD1. Germline lookup yields CDR1 SGHTA and CDR2 FQGNSA. This CDR3 has 15 residues. With 5 bases clipped from V and 9 bases from J, the junction kept 11 bases outside the gene matches. The CDR3 region is CASSPGTGIEGEQFF. The CDR3, as DNA: TGTGCCAGCAGCCCCGGGACAGGGATCGAAGGTGAGCAGTTCTTC.

V usage is TRBV7-2 and J usage is TRBJ2-7, with TRBD1 as a possible D gene (5 bases). Germline V lookup: CDR1 SGHTA, CDR2 FQGNSA. This CDR3 has 15 amino acids. With 5 bases removed from V and 0 bases from J, the gap between germline ends came to 14 bases. The DNA for the CDR3 is TGTGCCAGCAGCACCAGACAGTCCTACTCCTACGAGCAGTACTTC. Its protein product is CASSTRQSYSYEQYF. The full variable domain, completed using reference TRBV7-2 and TRBJ2-7, is GAGVSQSPSNKVTEKGKDVELRCDPISGHTALYWYRQSLGQGLEFLIYFQGNSAPDKSGLPSDRFSAERTGGSVSTLTIQRTQQEDSAVYLCASSTRQSYSYEQYFGPGTRLTVT.